These 14 T cell receptor beta chains were all obtained from the same sample, sequenced in a study of T-cell memory formation after mild COVID-19. TCRdb re-called the 5' RACE reads with MiXCR, one entry per CDR3 protein. Counted here are under 300,000 distinct CDR3 sequences, about 17% occurring once; the ten biggest clones make up 3% to 4.5%. Sequencing was carried out using PBMCs or a T cell subset sorted from them (not recorded which). These receptors came from a man between 18 and 29 years old who had mild COVID-19 (a few samples of this study predate the infection). Cell type and time point are not known.

This clonotype has only a few counts. V is TRBV7-2 and J is TRBJ2-1, with 10 positions matching TRBD2. Per the germline V gene, CDR1 is SGHTA and CDR2 is FQGNSA. V lost 5 bases, J lost 15 bases, and 7 bases stayed unmatched. This CDR3 is 12 amino acids long. CDR3 loop: CASSQAGGARFF. As DNA, the CDR3 is TGTGCCAGCAGCCAAGCGGGGGGGGCGCGGTTCTTC. Full variable domain (rest looked up from reference TRBV7-2 and TRBJ2-1): GAGVSQSPSNKVTEKGKDVELRCDPISGHTALYWYRQSLGQGLEFLIYFQGNSAPDKSGLPSDRFSAERTGGSVSTLTIQRTQQEDSAVYLCASSQAGGARFFGPGTRLTVL.

The chain carries TRBV15 and TRBJ2-7; 11 bases align to TRBD1. Germline V gene lookup returns CDR1 LNHNV and CDR2 YYDKDF (reference sequence). The junction had 8 bases not matched to a gene; V was cut back by 1 base and J by 3 bases. The CDR3 length is 17 residues. CDR3 in amino acids: CATSRALTGTGGYEQYF. The CDR3 nucleotides read TGTGCCACCAGCAGAGCCCTTACTGGGACAGGGGGCTACGAGCAGTACTTC.

This clonotype came up once. The genes are TRBV27 and TRBJ2-7, with D perhaps TRBD2 (6 bases). The length of the CDR3 is 17 residues. The germline V gene has CDR1 MNHEY and CDR2 SMNVEV (reference sequence). V lost 2 bases and J lost 4, with 21 bases in between. As DNA, the CDR3 is TGTGCCAGCAGTTTAGGGATCGGGGGAGACGTGGCTTACGAGCAGTACTTC. Its translation is CASSLGIGGDVAYEQYF.

Worth noting for this clonotype: This may be a read error, as it is one base from a much larger clone. The DNA for the CDR3 is TGTGCCAGCAGCCATTTTTGGGAGACCCAGTACTTC. Encoded protein: CASSHFWETQYF. The chain employs TRBV7-2 and TRBJ2-5; D unresolved. Germline V gene lookup returns CDR1 SGHTA and CDR2 FQGNSA. The CDR3 length is 12 residues. Trimming pared 5 bases from V and 5 bases from J, leaving 9 bases between.

V and J are TRBV20-1 and TRBJ1-5; no clear D gene. Per germline, CDR1 DFQATT and CDR2 SNEGSKA (reference sequence). CDR3 length: 13 residues. V lost 6 bases and J 7 bases, leaving 16 bases between the germline ends. Here the CDR3 DNA reads TGCAGTGCGGTGAGTCTTCTGGCGCAGCCCCAGCATTTT. This gives the protein CSAVSLLAQPQHF.

The sample holds many counts of this clonotype. The chain employs TRBV5-1 and TRBJ1-5, with 8 positions matching TRBD1. The CDR3 runs 15 residues. CDR1 and CDR2 (germline): SGHRS, YFSETQ. Trimming cost V 2 bases and J 4 bases; bases outside gene matches: 5. CDR3 amino acids: CASSLQGGGNQPQHF. The CDR3 DNA is TGCGCCAGCAGCTTACAGGGGGGGGGTAATCAGCCCCAGCATTTT.

This clonotype was detected a few times. The chain links TRBV6-2 or TRBV6-3 to TRBJ2-6, with 9 bases identical to TRBD2. The germline gives CDR1 MNHEY, CDR2 SVGEGT. With 2 bases clipped from V and 0 bases from J, the junction kept 8 bases outside the gene matches. This CDR3 region has 19 residues. CDR3 coding DNA: TGTGCCAGCAGTTACAAAAGCGGGGGGCCGGACTCTGGGGCCAACGTCCTGACTTTC. Protein sequence: CASSYKSGGPDSGANVLTF.

The V and J genes are TRBV4-1 and TRBJ2-7; D tentatively fits TRBD1 or TRBD2 (5 bases each). CDR1 is MGHRA and CDR2 is YSYEKL in the germline V gene. With 0 bases removed from V and 3 bases from J, the gap between germline ends came to 12 bases. The CDR3 has 15 amino acids. The CDR3 protein is CASSQDTGAFYEQYF. For the CDR3, the DNA is TGCGCCAGCAGCCAAGATACCGGGGCTTTCTACGAGCAGTACTTC.

This clonotype was seen a handful of times. The rearrangement joins TRBV9 to TRBJ2-3, with 9 nucleotides matching TRBD1. V was clipped by 1 base and J by 4 bases; unmatched bases: 7. The germline gives CDR1 SGDLS, CDR2 YYNGEE. The CDR3 contains 16 residues. CDR3 loop: CASSVIAGQGADTQYF. The DNA of the CDR3 is TGTGCCAGCAGCGTAATTGCGGGACAGGGAGCAGATACGCAGTATTTT. The full variable domain, rest sourced from reference TRBV9 and TRBJ2-3, is DSGVTQTPKHLITATGQRVTLRCSPRSGDLSVYWYQQSLDQGLQFLIQYYNGEERAKGNILERFSAQQFPDLHSELNLSSLELGDSALYFCASSVIAGQGADTQYFGPGTRLTVL.

Many counts were recorded for this clonotype. This chain joins TRBV4-3 and TRBJ2-7; TRBD1 is a possible D gene (5 bases). V lost 0 bases to trimming and J lost 6 bases, with 18 bases between them. Per germline, CDR1 LGHNA and CDR2 YSLEER. The CDR3 has 16 amino acids. In DNA form, the CDR3 reads TGCGCCAGCAGCCAAGAATTCGGCGCCAGGGCCGCCGAGCAGTACTTC. It is translated as CASSQEFGARAAEQYF.

The table lists this clonotype with a few counts. The rearrangement joins TRBV7-9 to TRBJ2-5, with a possible D match to TRBD2 (5 bases). V was pared by 5 bases and J by 4 bases, with 14 bases between. CDR1 is SEHNR and CDR2 is FQNEAQ in the germline V gene (reference sequence). The CDR3 length is 14 residues. CDR3: CASSHTRFGETQYF. Here the CDR3 DNA reads TGTGCCAGCAGCCACACTAGATTCGGAGAGACCCAGTACTTC.

This clonotype was seen ten or more times. V gene TRBV29-1 combines with J gene TRBJ2-7, with TRBD1 matching over 10 bases. The length of the CDR3 is 12 residues. CDR1 and CDR2 from the germline V gene are SQVTM and ANQGSEA. V dropped 7 bases and J dropped 4; count of bases not matched to a gene: 4. For the CDR3, the DNA is TGCAGCGCGGGACAGGGGTGGTACGAGCAGTACTTC. Its protein is CSAGQGWYEQYF.

Here the CDR3 DNA reads TGTGCCAGCAGAGAGGACAGGATCCTTCACCGGGCGTATTTT. This sequence encodes CASREDRILHRAYF. The chain links TRBV7-2 to TRBJ2-3; 7 positions match TRBD1. Per germline, CDR1 SGHTA and CDR2 FQGNSA. The CDR3 runs 14 residues. V shed 6 bases, J shed 14 bases, and the junction held 17 bases outside the gene matches.

The rearrangement links TRBV7-6 to TRBJ2-1; D is possibly TRBD1 (5 bases). Trimming took 1 base from V and 7 from J, leaving 17 bases between them. The CDR3 sequence is 16 residues long. Germline CDR1 and CDR2: SGHVS and FNYEAQ. CDR3 coding DNA: TGTGCCAGCAGCTTAGTCTCGGCGAAAGGGGCAAATGAGCAGTTCTTC. It encodes CASSLVSAKGANEQFF.